Listed below are T cell receptor beta chains from one sample, sequenced in a study of a mutant IDH1 vaccine in newly diagnosed glioma. This table comes from immunoSEQ multiplex PCR, and its TCRdb copy is limited to in-frame clones, with some not included. Seen here are 30,000 or so clones, around 80% observed once, and the top ten hold roughly 3.2%. These receptors' antigens are unknown. The source was PBMCs, collected from a glioma patient whose treatment included an IDH1 peptide vaccine. These receptors were obtained from a man aged 35 to 55 with glioma. Some clones in this sample may be carry-over from other donors' samples. Each CDR3 is given with its conserved first and last residue. Fields, in order: J gene, D gene, V gene, clone size, CDR3 DNA, CDR3 protein. D genes are given only for firm matches. Some rows mark clone size as missing; the rest say once, few, many or name a class of expanded clone.

TRBJ2-5 - TRBV2 - TGTGCCAGCAGTATACAAGAGACCCAGTACTTC CASSIQETQYF
TRBJ2-7 TRBD1 TRBV18 - TGTGCCAGCTCATCCGGACAGGGTAGCTCCTACGAGCAGTACTTC CASSSGQGSSYEQYF
TRBJ1-1 - TRBV6-1 once TGTGCCAGCAGCCGGCGTGGAGGGGACACTGAAGCTTTCTTT CASSRRGGDTEAFF
TRBJ2-5 - TRBV14 few TGTGCCAGCAGCCAAGGTTTCGGGCAATCCGTCGTAGAGACCCAGTACTTC CASSQGFGQSVVETQYF
TRBJ1-1 - TRBV2 medium-sized TGTGCCAGCAGTGAAGTGGGCGGGGGGCGTCCAGCTTTCTTT CASSEVGGGRPAFF
TRBJ1-1 - TRBV7-2 - TGTGCCAGCAGCTTTACACCTAACACTGAAGCTTTCTTT CASSFTPNTEAFF
TRBJ1-4 - TRBV18 - TGTGCCAGCTCACCACCAGGAGGCCCTAAGGAAAAACTGTTTTTT CASSPPGGPKEKLFF
TRBJ2-6 - TRBV7-9 - TGTGCCAGCAGCTTAGGTACAGCCGGGGCCAACGTCCTGACTTTC CASSLGTAGANVLTF
TRBJ2-3 - TRBV5-1 - TGCGCCAGCAGCTTGTCGCAGGGCGGGGATACGCAGTATTTT CASSLSQGGDTQYF
TRBJ1-4 - TRBV5-1 - TGCGCCAGCAGCTTCGGGGGACGCGGTAATGAAAAACTGTTTTTT CASSFGGRGNEKLFF
TRBJ2-7 TRBD2 TRBV7-2 - TGTGCCAGCAGCTTGGCGGGGGGCGCGGGGACCGCACCCGGTAAGCAGTACTTC CASSLAGGAGTAPGKQYF
TRBJ2-7 - TRBV6-1 once TGTGCCAGCAGTGAATTTAGCAGAGAGGCGAACGAGCAGTACTTC CASSEFSREANEQYF
TRBJ1-3 - TRBV5-6 - TGTGCCAGCAGCTTAGGAGCTGGAAACACCATATATTTT CASSLGAGNTIYF
TRBJ1-1 - TRBV11-2 - TGTGCCAGCAGCTTATTGGGCAGGGTGGGACGCACTGAAGCTTTCTTT CASSLLGRVGRTEAFF
TRBJ2-1 TRBD1 TRBV9 - TGTGCCAGCAGCTCCCAGGGGGCCCTTATCAATGAGCAGTTCTTC CASSSQGALINEQFF
TRBJ1-1 TRBD1 TRBV29-1 - TGCAGCGTCCGACAGGGGGCGGGGGATGAAGCTTTCTTT CSVRQGAGDEAFF
TRBJ1-2 TRBD1 TRBV19 - TGTGCCACTCTGCCGGGACAGGGCTGGGGCTACACCTTC CATLPGQGWGYTF
TRBJ1-1 TRBD1 TRBV7-9 - TGTGCCAGCAGCCTCCGACAGGGGGCCGATGAAGCTTTCTTT CASSLRQGADEAFF
TRBJ1-6 - TRBV27 - TGTGCCAGCAGTGCCACAGCTCTCTCCTATAATTCACCCCTCCACTTT CASSATALSYNSPLHF
TRBJ1-6 - TRBV11-1 - TGTGCCAGCAGCTTAGAGGCTAATTCACCCCTCCACTTT CASSLEANSPLHF
TRBJ2-7 - TRBV4-1 - TGCGCCAGCAGCCAAGTTGAGGGGACCTACGAGCAGTACTTC CASSQVEGTYEQYF
TRBJ1-1 TRBD1 TRBV19 - TGTGCCAGTAGTGTGACAGGGAATAGGATCCCTGAAGCTTTCTTT CASSVTGNRIPEAFF
TRBJ2-7 - TRBV10-3 - TGTGCCATCAGTGAGTCAAATCTACAAACCTACGAGCAGTACTTC CAISESNLQTYEQYF
TRBJ1-1 - TRBV30 - TGTGCCTGGACCCTGTGGACTGAAGCTTTCTTT CAWTLWTEAFF
TRBJ2-5 - TRBV6-6 - TGTGCCAGCAGGACCTTGGTGGAAGAGACCCAGTACTTC CASRTLVEETQYF
TRBJ1-4 - TRBV19 - TGTGCCAGTAGTAGTGTGCTGACTAATGAAAAACTGTTTTTT CASSSVLTNEKLFF
TRBJ2-7 TRBD1 TRBV6-5 - TGTGCCAGCAGTTTCCAGGGGGCGATCTACGAGCAGTACTTC CASSFQGAIYEQYF
TRBJ1-2 - TRBV11-2 - TGTGCCAGCAGCTTAGATGGCAGGGTCAACTATGGCTACACCTTC CASSLDGRVNYGYTF
TRBJ1-2 - TRBV27 - TGTGCCAGCAGTTCCGGGCTTGGCTACACCTTC CASSSGLGYTF
TRBJ2-3 - TRBV10-3 - TGTGCCATCAGTGATTCTGCGGGAAGTTCGGCTTTT CAISDSAGSSAF
TRBJ1-1 - TRBV6-5 - TGTGCCACCTCGACACTGGGGACTGAAGCTTTCTTT CATSTLGTEAFF
TRBJ1-4 TRBD1 TRBV7-2 - TGTGCCAGCAGCTTCCCGGGACAGGGATCGACTAATGAAAAACTGTTTTTT CASSFPGQGSTNEKLFF